This T cell receptor beta chain was sequenced during a study of T-cell reconstitution after alpha-beta-depleted transplantation in children. In the case of this clonotype: Its antigen remains unidentified.

Unique molecular identifiers were incorporated during preparation of the TCRbeta library. MiXCR, run by TCRdb on the PCR reads, gives a single entry per CDR3 protein. Of 250,000 to 350,000 distinct CDR3 sequences in the sample, approximately 23% were seen once. Study results and limitations: Fresh T-cell production supplied most of the T-cell counts and diversity seen one year after transplant. Alpha-beta T cells present about two months after transplant were reported to originate from several hundred expanded graft clones. Surviving recipient T cells and thymic progenitors produced the high day-60 TCRbeta diversity seen in some patients.

This sequence originates from a male patient younger than 18 who had a stem cell transplant for acute lymphoblastic leukemia, so the T cells may come from the graft donor. Source: PBMCs, mostly from graft donor cells, taken 180 days after TCRalphabeta/CD19-depleted stem cell transplant.

For the CDR3, the DNA is TGCAGCGCCCCCGAGGGTAAGCAGTTCTTC. This gives the protein CSAPEGKQFF. The chain combines TRBV29-1 with TRBJ2-1; D perhaps matches TRBD2 (5 bases). This CDR3 spans 10 amino acids. The V and J ends lost 7 bases and 11 bases respectively, with 12 bases between them. Per germline, CDR1 SQVTM and CDR2 ANQGSEA.